Listed here are 15 T cell receptor beta chains from one sample, sequenced in a study of blood T cell repertoires in COVID-19. Only in-frame clones appear in the TCRdb table, and some are missing; sequencing was by immunoSEQ multiplex PCR. This table holds 260,000 or so clones, approximately 80% found once. Sequencing was carried out using peripheral blood. Every receptor here comes from an elderly woman with COVID-19, enrolled during active disease.

The J gene is TRBJ2-1, the V gene TRBV7-3, with 10 bases matching TRBD2. This CDR3 spans 14 amino acids. CDR1 and CDR2 from the germline V gene are SGHTA and FQGTGA. V dropped 1 base and J dropped 10; count of bases not matched to a gene: 4. CDR3 DNA: TGTGCCAGCAGCTTAATAGCGGGAGGTCAGGAGCAGTTCTTC. This translates into CASSLIAGGQEQFF.

The chain recombines TRBV5-4 with TRBJ2-2, with D maybe TRBD1 (6 bases). The germline V and J ends were trimmed by 4 bases and 0 bases, with 13 bases remaining between them. This CDR3 comprises 16 residues. Germline-derived CDR1 and CDR2 are SGHNT and YYREEE (reference sequence). CDR3 sequence (DNA): TGTGCCAGCAGCCGACCAGGGGCAGCGAACACCGGGGAGCTGTTTTTT. This gives the protein CASSRPGAANTGELFF.

This rearrangement joins TRBV5-5 to TRBJ1-2; 8 bases align to TRBD1. The CDR3 length is 15 residues. Trimming at V came to 1 base and at J to 2 bases, leaving 4 bases not matched to a gene. Germline loops: CDR1 SGHKS, CDR2 YYEKEE (reference sequence). The CDR3 is CASSLFDRGNYGYTF. In nucleotides, the CDR3 is TGTGCCAGCAGCTTGTTTGACAGGGGAAACTATGGCTACACCTTC.

The chain combines TRBV6-5 with TRBJ1-5; D gene uncertain. This CDR3 is built from 13 residues. V was shortened by 2 bases and J by 5 bases, with 7 bases between the two germline ends. From germline, CDR1 is MNHEY and CDR2 SVGAGI. The CDR3 DNA sequence: TGTGCCAGCAGTTACGCGAGGGATCAGCCCCAGCATTTT. Translation: CASSYARDQPQHF.

The chain uses TRBV5-6 and TRBJ1-2; tentative D call: TRBD1 (6 bases). CDR1 and CDR2 from the germline V gene are SGHDT and YYEEEE. V dropped 5 bases and J dropped 8 bases, with 16 bases sitting between them. CDR3 length: 13 amino acids. CDR3 DNA sequence: TGTGCCAGCAGGGACAGCAGTACCGGCGGCTACACCTTC. Translating it yields CASRDSSTGGYTF.

This CDR3 reads CASSLGAGESDTQYF. The CDR3 DNA reads as TGTGCCAGCAGCTTAGGTGCGGGAGAGTCAGATACGCAGTATTTT. The rearrangement joins TRBV7-2 to TRBJ2-3; TRBD2 matches 7 bases. V gave up 1 base and J gave up 4 bases; unmatched junction bases: 5. The germline CDR1 and CDR2 sequences are SGHTA and FQGNSA. The length of the CDR3 is 15 residues. Complete variable domain (other parts from reference TRBV7-2 and TRBJ2-3): GAGVSQSPSNKVTEKGKDVELRCDPISGHTALYWYRQSLGQGLEFLIYFQGNSAPDKSGLPSDRFSAERTGGSVSTLTIQRTQQEDSAVYLCASSLGAGESDTQYFGPGTRLTVL.

The V and J genes are TRBV27 and TRBJ2-1; TRBD2 aligns across 12 bases. Germline V gene data show CDR1 as MNHEY and CDR2 as SMNVEV (reference sequence). The V segment lost 6 bases and the J segment 7 bases; nucleotides outside the gene matches: 7. CDR3 length equals 15 residues. The CDR3: CASSAGTSGLNEQFF. DNA for the CDR3: TGTGCCAGCAGCGCCGGGACTAGCGGGCTGAATGAGCAGTTCTTC.

This clone appeared once. The V and J genes are TRBV27 and TRBJ2-1, with 8 bases that match TRBD2. The germline V gene encodes CDR1 MNHEY and CDR2 SMNVEV (reference sequence). With 2 bases clipped from V and 10 bases from J, the junction kept 13 bases outside the gene matches. The CDR3 totals 16 residues. This chain's CDR3 is CASSLSLVLAVREQFF. As DNA, the CDR3 is TGTGCCAGCAGTTTAAGTCTAGTACTAGCGGTACGCGAGCAGTTCTTC.

The V call is TRBV18, the J call TRBJ2-1; 7 positions agree with TRBD2. The germline gives CDR1 KGHSH, CDR2 LQKENI. The J segment lost 3 bases and the V segment lost 0 bases, leaving 11 bases of the junction unmatched. This CDR3 has 18 amino acids. CDR3 sequence: CASSPPDRGSGIYNEQFF. CDR3 coding DNA: TGTGCCAGCTCACCACCTGATAGGGGAAGCGGGATCTACAATGAGCAGTTCTTC.

V and J are TRBV30 and TRBJ2-2; 7 positions agree with TRBD1. Germline CDR1 reads GTSNPN; CDR2 reads SVGIG (reference sequence). The V segment lost 3 bases and the J segment 6 bases; nucleotides outside the gene matches: 7. The CDR3 consists of 14 residues. CDR3 bases: TGTGCCTGGAGCAACCCTCAGGGGGCCGGGGAGCTGTTTTTT. Translating gives CAWSNPQGAGELFF. The full variable domain, its missing parts supplied by reference TRBV30 and TRBJ2-2, is SQTIHQWPATLVQPVGSPLSLECTVEGTSNPNLYWYRQAAGRGLQLLFYSVGIGQISSEVPQNLSASRPQDRQFILSSKKLLLSDSGFYLCAWSNPQGAGELFFGEGSRLTVL.

The J gene is TRBJ1-6, the V gene TRBV6-5; D is perhaps TRBD1 (6 bases). The CDR3 totals 13 residues. Germline CDR1 is MNHEY and CDR2 is SVGAGI. Trimming shortened V by 6 bases and J by 9 bases, and 12 bases separated the two germline ends. CDR3 bases: TGTGCCAGCAGGGACGGGGGGGCTTCACCCCTCCACTTT. Its protein is CASRDGGASPLHF.

The chain combines TRBV24-1 with TRBJ2-1, with 7 bases lining up with TRBD1. With V trimmed by 4 bases and J by 5 bases, 10 bases remained unmatched. There are 16 residues in the CDR3. The V gene's germline CDR1 is KGHDR and CDR2 SFDVKD. In nucleotides, the CDR3 is TGTGCCACCAGTGACCATCGACAGGGATCCCACAATGAGCAGTTCTTC. This encodes CATSDHRQGSHNEQFF.

This chain connects TRBV7-3 to TRBJ2-4; D is unclear. Germline V gene data show CDR1 as SGHTA and CDR2 as FQGTGA. The CDR3 totals 12 residues. Trimming cost V 4 bases and J 9 bases, with 10 bases left between them. CDR3 nucleotides: TGTGCCAGCAGCTCCTCTAGAGGCATTCAGTACTTC. Translated: CASSSSRGIQYF.

The gene calls are TRBV6-2 or TRBV6-3 and TRBJ2-7, with 7 nucleotides matching TRBD1. J gave up 10 bases and V 4 bases, and 7 bases lay outside the gene matches. This CDR3 spans 12 amino acids. The germline V gene has CDR1 MNHEY and CDR2 SVGEGT. The CDR3 sequence: CASSLSRDRQYF. For the CDR3, the DNA is TGTGCCAGCAGTTTATCCCGGGACAGACAGTACTTC.

The chain employs TRBV28 and TRBJ1-1; 7 bases are a match to TRBD1. Germline lookup yields CDR1 MDHEN and CDR2 SYDVKM. The CDR3 sequence is 16 residues long. V trimming: 6 bases; J trimming: 1 base; junction bases outside the gene matches: 11. The CDR3 spells CASSTRQGKGNTEAFF. For the CDR3, the DNA is TGTGCCAGCAGCACCCGACAGGGTAAGGGGAACACTGAAGCTTTCTTT.